These 30 T cell receptor beta chains were all obtained from the same sample, sequenced in a study of CD8+CD57+ T cells in acquired aplastic anemia (dated by TCRdb to the late 2010s). Expansion of CD8+CD57+ cells had been shown by flow cytometry in the patients chosen for sequencing. TCRdb names Illumina HiSeq 2000 as the instrument used. Profiling of TCR beta VDJ combinations and CDR3 sequences used genomic DNA as the template. TCRdb cleaned the public reads at Q25 with fastp, built clones with MiXCR and kept in-frame beta chains. Under each unique CDR3 protein, matching rows form one entry showing the most common genes and DNA. This sample is represented by around 210,000 distinct CDR3 sequences; approximately 60% of them were singletons. About three fifths of the sample lies in the top ten. Sequencing was done on a sample of sorted CD4+, CD8+, or CD8+CD57+ T cells (not recorded which) from PBMCs. All receptors derive from a human donor with aplastic anemia.

The genes are TRBV24-1 and TRBJ2-2; D is uncertain. Germline V CDR1 and CDR2: KGHDR, SFDVKD. The length of the CDR3 is 12 residues. Trimming removed 9 bases at V and 3 bases at J, with 7 bases between. This CDR3 is CATSGDTGELFF. The CDR3, as DNA: TGTGCCACCTCTGGGGACACCGGGGAGCTGTTTTTT.

This clonotype was seen a single time. The J gene is TRBJ2-1, the V gene TRBV20-1; 7 positions agree with TRBD2. With 6 bases clipped from V and 7 bases from J, the junction kept 6 bases outside the gene matches. The germline gives CDR1 DFQATT, CDR2 SNEGSKA (reference sequence). This CDR3 is 12 amino acids long. The CDR3 DNA sequence: TGCAGTGCCCAGTGGGGGGGAAATGAGCAGTTCTTC. It encodes CSAQWGGNEQFF.

Concerning this clonotype: The junction differs from germline at one of its ends, possibly a read error. This chain links TRBV5-6 with TRBJ2-1; 10 bases align to TRBD1. The CDR3 has 15 residues. The V gene's germline CDR1 is SGHDT and CDR2 YYEEEE. CDR3 sequence reads: CATSLGGQGLNEQFF. DNA for the CDR3: TGTGCCACCAGCTTGGGGGGACAGGGGTTGAATGAGCAGTTCTTC. The full variable domain, rest sourced from reference TRBV5-6 and TRBJ2-1, is DAGVTQSPTHLIKTRGQQVTLRCSPKSGHDTVSWYQQALGQGPQFIFQYYEEEERQRGNFPDRFSGHQFPNYSSELNVNALLLGDSALYLCATSLGGQGLNEQFFGPGTRLTVL.

This clonotype was seen a few times. The rearrangement links TRBV10-3 to TRBJ2-2; D is unclear. This CDR3 has 13 residues. The V end was cut by 5 bases, the J end by 1 base, with 5 bases between. The germline V gene encodes CDR1 ENHRY and CDR2 SYGVKD. The CDR3, as DNA: TGTGCCATCAGTTCGGTGAACACCGGGGAGCTGTTTTTT. This encodes CAISSVNTGELFF.

This clonotype was detected ten times or more. The chain couples TRBV2 to TRBJ2-1, with D perhaps TRBD1 (6 bases). The CDR3 length is 14 residues. The germline V gene encodes CDR1 SNHLY and CDR2 FYNNEI. The V and J ends lost 9 bases and 0 bases respectively, with 12 bases between them. This CDR3 is CARQGTSSYNEQFF. The DNA for the CDR3 is TGTGCCAGACAGGGCACGAGCTCCTACAATGAGCAGTTCTTC. Looking up the rest from reference TRBV2 and TRBJ2-1 gives the full variable domain: EPEVTQTPSHQVTQMGQEVILRCVPISNHLYFYWYRQILGQKVEFLVSFYNNEISEKSEIFDDQFSVERPDGSNFTLKIRSTKLEDSAMYFCARQGTSSYNEQFFGPGTRLTVL.

This clonotype was seen a handful of times. The gene calls are TRBV20-1 and TRBJ2-2, with TRBD1 matching over 7 bases. Germline CDR1 is DFQATT and CDR2 is SNEGSKA (reference sequence). CDR3 size: 14 residues. V gave up 3 bases and J gave up 1 base; unmatched junction bases: 2. DNA for the CDR3: TGCAGTGCTAGGGCAGGGGGGAACACCGGGGAGCTGTTTTTT. Translating it yields CSARAGGNTGELFF.

This rearrangement joins TRBV24-1 to TRBJ1-5; D unclear. Germline values: CDR1 KGHDR, CDR2 SFDVKD. Trimming pared 4 bases from V and 9 bases from J, leaving 21 bases between. The CDR3 has 16 amino acids. CDR3 loop: CATSDHPSPAVSPQHF. In DNA form, the CDR3 reads TGTGCCACCAGTGACCATCCAAGCCCCGCGGTATCGCCCCAGCATTTT.

The V gene is TRBV6-4, the J gene TRBJ2-3; a weak D match, TRBD1 (6 bases). The germline V and J ends were trimmed by 6 bases and 6 bases, with 16 bases remaining between them. Germline CDR1 reads MRHNA; CDR2 reads SNTAGT. The CDR3 is 14 residues long. As DNA, the CDR3 is TGTGCCAGCAGCTCAGTGGGGGCCAGGGATACGCAGTATTTT. This sequence encodes CASSSVGARDTQYF.

V gene TRBV24-1 combines with J gene TRBJ1-5, with no clear D. V was shortened by 12 bases and J by 3 bases, with 14 bases between the two germline ends. The CDR3 extends over 13 amino acids. Germline loops: CDR1 KGHDR, CDR2 SFDVKD. CDR3 coding DNA: TGTGCCGTCGGAGGGCAACTCAATCAGCCCCAGCATTTT. It yields the protein CAVGGQLNQPQHF.

This clonotype was picked up a small number of times. The chain employs TRBV7-3 and TRBJ2-1, with 10 nucleotides matching TRBD2. CDR1 and CDR2 (germline): SGHTA, FQGTGA. This CDR3 has 15 residues. The trim removed 6 bases at V and 7 bases at J, leaving 9 bases unmatched. The CDR3: CASSPPGLARNEQFF. In DNA form, the CDR3 reads TGTGCCAGCAGTCCCCCGGGACTAGCGAGAAATGAGCAGTTCTTC.

The chain couples TRBV14 to TRBJ1-5, with D tentatively TRBD1 (6 bases). This CDR3 has 13 amino acids. V lost 6 bases and J lost 2, with 8 bases in between. The germline V gene encodes CDR1 SGHDN and CDR2 FVKESK. The DNA for the CDR3 is TGTGCCAGCAGTAGACAGGGCAATCAGCCCCAGCATTTT. Protein product: CASSRQGNQPQHF.

The J gene is TRBJ2-5, the V gene TRBV19, with 8 bases identical to TRBD2. CDR3 size: 15 residues. Germline-derived CDR1 and CDR2 are LNHDA and SQIVND (reference sequence). Trimming at V came to 6 bases and at J to 2 bases, leaving 8 bases not matched to a gene. Here the CDR3 reads CASREVGLEQETQYF. CDR3 nucleotide sequence: TGTGCCAGTAGGGAAGTGGGACTAGAACAAGAGACCCAGTACTTC.

The rearrangement links TRBV25-1 to TRBJ1-1, with no clear D. The CDR3 runs 13 residues. The germline V gene encodes CDR1 MGHDK and CDR2 SYGVNS. V lost 6 bases and J lost 3, with 11 bases in between. The CDR3 reads CASRREGYTEAFF. DNA of the CDR3: TGTGCCAGCAGGAGAGAGGGCTACACTGAAGCTTTCTTT.

The genes are TRBV25-1 and TRBJ2-2; D is ambiguous. The CDR3 is 13 residues long. The germline gives CDR1 MGHDK, CDR2 SYGVNS. Trimming left V 3 bases short and J 5 bases short, with 7 bases between. CDR3 amino acids: CASSDIRTGELFF. As DNA, the CDR3 is TGTGCCAGCAGTGATATCAGGACCGGGGAGCTGTTTTTT.

This chain connects TRBV7-9 to TRBJ2-5, with D hard to call. The J call may be in error: the DNA end matches TRBJ2-7 better. The CDR3 runs 16 residues. CDR1 is SEHNR and CDR2 is FQNEAQ in the germline V gene (reference sequence). CDR3 coding DNA: TGTGCCAGCACCCTAGGATGGCCCCCATCAGCCTACGAGCAGTACTTC. The encoded protein is CASTLGWPPSAYEQYF.

The V and J genes are TRBV29-1 and TRBJ2-1; D is unclear. The CDR3 has 11 amino acids. The V end lost 7 bases, the J end lost 1 base, and 5 bases lay between the germline ends. Germline lookup yields CDR1 SQVTM and CDR2 ANQGSEA. CDR3 bases: TGCAGCGCCCTGTCCTACAATGAGCAGTTCTTC. It yields the protein CSALSYNEQFF.

The CDR3 DNA reads TGCAGTGCTAGATTCGACAGACAGAACACTGAAGCTTTCTTT. It codes for CSARFDRQNTEAFF. This chain joins TRBV20-1 and TRBJ1-1; TRBD1 is a possible D gene (5 bases). Germline CDR1 reads DFQATT; CDR2 reads SNEGSKA (reference sequence). Trimming left V 2 bases short and J 1 base short, with 11 bases between. The CDR3 is 14 amino acids.

This clonotype occurred a few times. The rearrangement joins TRBV6-5 to TRBJ1-6; the D is unclear. The CDR3 spans 15 residues. Deletions cut 2 bases from V and 7 bases from J, with 12 bases between. CDR1 MNHEY and CDR2 SVGAGI come from the germline V gene. The CDR3 sequence: CASSYVVQANSPLHF. The CDR3 nucleotides read TGTGCCAGCAGTTACGTGGTGCAGGCAAATTCACCCCTCCACTTT.

This chain uses TRBV19 with TRBJ2-7; TRBD2 aligns across 10 bases. Germline lookup yields CDR1 LNHDA and CDR2 SQIVND (reference sequence). The CDR3 is 13 residues long. V shed 7 bases and J 5 bases; nucleotides not matched to a gene: 5. The CDR3 nucleotides read TGTGCCAGTACGGCTAGCGGGAGTGACGAGCAGTACTTC. This translates into CASTASGSDEQYF.

This clonotype has more than one count but fewer than ten. Here the CDR3 DNA reads TGCAGTGCTGGAACAGGGGAGGGGGCTCTATATGGCTACACCTTC. As protein: CSAGTGEGALYGYTF. V is TRBV20-1 and J is TRBJ1-2; 7 bases fit TRBD1. This CDR3 has 15 amino acids. The V and J ends lost 5 bases and 5 bases, in that order; junction bases with no gene match: 14. Germline V gene data show CDR1 as DFQATT and CDR2 as SNEGSKA (reference sequence).

This chain's CDR3 is CATSELRYQETQYF. In nucleotides, the CDR3 is TGTGCCACCAGTGAGTTGAGGTACCAAGAGACCCAGTACTTC. The chain couples TRBV24-1 to TRBJ2-5; D is unresolved. CDR3 length equals 14 residues. Trimming took off 4 bases at V and 0 bases at J, with 8 bases between the two ends. The V gene's germline CDR1 is KGHDR and CDR2 SFDVKD.

The rearrangement links TRBV7-2 to TRBJ2-1, with 13 bases that match TRBD2. V lost 5 bases to trimming and J lost 5 bases; unmatched junction nucleotides: 9. CDR1 and CDR2 from the germline V gene are SGHTA and FQGNSA. CDR3 length: 17 residues. The CDR3 DNA reads as TGTGCCAGCAGCCCGACTAGCGGGAGGATCTTTAACAATGAGCAGTTCTTC. Translating gives CASSPTSGRIFNNEQFF.

The rearrangement joins TRBV5-4 to TRBJ2-7, with 7 bases fitting TRBD1. Germline V lookup: CDR1 SGHNT, CDR2 YYREEE (reference sequence). The CDR3 has 14 residues. The junction had 8 bases not matched to a gene; V was cut back by 2 bases and J by 6 bases. The CDR3 reads CASSLSGQAGEQYF. Written as DNA, the CDR3 is TGTGCCAGCAGCTTAAGCGGACAGGCGGGCGAGCAGTACTTC. Full variable domain (rest looked up from reference TRBV5-4 and TRBJ2-7): ETGVTQSPTHLIKTRGQQVTLRCSSQSGHNTVSWYQQALGQGPQFIFQYYREEENGRGNFPPRFSGLQFPNYSSELNVNALELDDSALYLCASSLSGQAGEQYFGPGTRLTVT.

The CDR3 reads CSAIAGTSDYEQYF. In DNA form, the CDR3 reads TGCAGTGCCATCGCAGGGACTAGCGATTACGAGCAGTACTTC. V and J are TRBV20-1 and TRBJ2-7, with 10 positions matching TRBD2. The CDR3 loop spans 14 amino acids. The V gene's germline CDR1 is DFQATT and CDR2 SNEGSKA (reference sequence). The V gene end was trimmed by 6 bases and the J gene end by 4 bases; junction bases not matched to a gene: 9.

CDR3 coding DNA: TGCAGTGCGTCAGAACTAGCTGCCCGCACAGATACGCAGTATTTT. It encodes CSASELAARTDTQYF. V is TRBV20-1 and J is TRBJ2-3, with D possibly matching TRBD2 (6 bases). This CDR3 comprises 15 residues. The germline gives CDR1 DFQATT, CDR2 SNEGSKA (reference sequence). Trimming took 6 bases from V and 1 from J, leaving 17 bases between them.

The V call is TRBV7-2, the J call TRBJ2-7, with D possibly matching TRBD2 (6 bases). This CDR3 spans 14 amino acids. Germline V gives CDR1 SGHTA, CDR2 FQGNSA. V shed 1 base and J shed 5 bases, with 12 bases lying between them. The CDR3 here is CASSLGGSGDEQYF. CDR3 DNA: TGTGCCAGCAGCTTAGGCGGTTCGGGGGACGAGCAGTACTTC.

Notes on this clonotype: A junction boundary mismatches the germline segment, possibly from a read error. This chain uses TRBV20-1 with TRBJ2-2, with a possible D match to TRBD2 (5 bases). Germline lookup yields CDR1 DFQATT and CDR2 SNEGSKA (reference sequence). This CDR3 has 14 amino acids. CDR3 residues: CSARVPGGTGELFF. The CDR3 DNA sequence: TGCAGTGCTAGAGTCCCAGGTGGCACCGGGGAGCTGTTTTTC.

The rearrangement joins TRBV5-1 to TRBJ2-1; 8 bases map to TRBD2. CDR3 length equals 15 residues. V dropped 4 bases and J dropped 7; count of bases not matched to a gene: 10. Per germline, CDR1 SGHRS and CDR2 YFSETQ. The CDR3 coding sequence is TGCGCCAGCAGCATCTTGGCGGGGGGAGGGAATGAGCAGTTCTTC. It codes for CASSILAGGGNEQFF.

J is TRBJ1-3 and V is TRBV7-9; D not resolved. V lost 5 bases, J lost 2 bases, and 10 bases lay in between. From germline, CDR1 is SEHNR and CDR2 FQNEAQ (reference sequence). The CDR3 consists of 14 residues. CDR3 sequence (DNA): TGTGCCAGCAGCCAAGGTGGAACTGGAAACACCATATATTTT. Encoded protein: CASSQGGTGNTIYF.

The CDR3 is CSVAGQPYEQYF. The CDR3, as DNA: TGCAGCGTTGCGGGTCAGCCTTACGAGCAGTACTTC. The chain recombines TRBV29-1 with TRBJ2-7; no definite D call. The CDR3 totals 12 residues. Germline V lookup: CDR1 SQVTM, CDR2 ANQGSEA. V was cut by 4 bases and J by 4 bases, with 11 bases left in between.